The 7 T cell receptor beta chains presented below share a single source sample, sequenced in a study of blood T cell repertoires in COVID-19 (dated by TCRdb to the early 2020s). Receptor libraries were prepared by the immunoSEQ multiplex PCR assay. Not all clones reach the TCRdb copy of this immuneACCESS table, which keeps in-frame sequences only. Checked studies attribute under half of the gap to unresolved V genes and leave the rest unexplained. The sample records roughly 75,000 clones, less than 90% of which are singletons. Roughly 13% of the sample is in the top ten clones. The sequenced sample was peripheral blood. The receptors stem from a middle-aged man with COVID-19, enrolled during active disease.

This clone was detected only a few times. The rearrangement links TRBV7-3 to TRBJ1-6; 9 bases map to TRBD1. This CDR3 region has 12 residues. V was clipped by 4 bases and J by 16 bases; unmatched bases: 5. Germline CDR1 SGHTA, CDR2 FQGTGA. The CDR3 DNA sequence: TGTGCCAGCAGCTCCGGGACAGGGTATCTCCACTTT. Its translation is CASSSGTGYLHF.

This chain joins TRBV30 and TRBJ1-5, with a tentative D call TRBD1 (5 bases). Germline V gene data show CDR1 as GTSNPN and CDR2 as SVGIG (reference sequence). The V end lost 0 bases, the J end lost 8 bases, and 11 bases lay between the germline ends. CDR3 length equals 13 residues. As DNA, the CDR3 is TGTGCCTGGAGTGTAAACAGGAGGGAGCCCCAGCATTTT. As protein: CAWSVNRREPQHF. The whole variable domain, remainder taken from reference TRBV30 and TRBJ1-5, is SQTIHQWPATLVQPVGSPLSLECTVEGTSNPNLYWYRQAAGRGLQLLFYSVGIGQISSEVPQNLSASRPQDRQFILSSKKLLLSDSGFYLCAWSVNRREPQHFGDGTRLSIL.

This chain joins TRBV7-3 and TRBJ2-1; the match to TRBD2 covers 14 bases. This CDR3 is 15 amino acids long. Germline loops: CDR1 SGHTA, CDR2 FQGTGA. The J segment lost 9 bases and the V segment lost 3 bases, leaving 4 bases of the junction unmatched. The DNA of the CDR3 is TGTGCCAGCAGCTTGGGACTAGCGGGAGTTGGTGAGCAGTTCTTC. Translation gives CASSLGLAGVGEQFF.

The CDR3 protein is CASSETTGGRRNTIYF. The CDR3 DNA follows: TGTGCCAGCAGTGAAACTACAGGGGGCAGGAGAAACACCATATATTTT. The V and J genes are TRBV25-1 and TRBJ1-3; TRBD1 matches 9 bases. V shed 2 bases, J shed 5 bases, and the junction held 7 bases outside the gene matches. This CDR3 spans 16 amino acids. From germline, CDR1 is MGHDK and CDR2 SYGVNS.

J is TRBJ1-5 and V is TRBV5-5; tentative D call: TRBD1 (6 bases). Trimming took off 4 bases at V and 6 bases at J, with 17 bases between the two ends. This CDR3 is built from 15 residues. Germline V CDR1 and CDR2: SGHKS, YYEKEE (reference sequence). The CDR3 nucleotides are TGTGCCAGCAGCCAACAGGGTGGTCGATCTCAGCCCCAGCATTTT. Its protein is CASSQQGGRSQPQHF.

The table lists this clone with a count of one. The chain is built from TRBV7-9 and TRBJ1-5; tentative D call: TRBD1 (5 bases). The V gene lost 5 bases and the J gene lost 5 bases, with 13 bases spanning the gap. This CDR3 is built from 14 residues. Looked up from germline, CDR1 is SEHNR and CDR2 is FQNEAQ (reference sequence). The CDR3 protein is CASSPSTVHQPQHF. CDR3 nucleotide sequence: TGTGCCAGCAGCCCATCGACAGTACATCAGCCCCAGCATTTT.

This clone has only one observation. The chain recombines TRBV28 with TRBJ2-5, with a weak D call TRBD2 (6 bases). This CDR3 is 14 amino acids long. The V end was cut by 2 bases, the J end by 5 bases, with 12 bases between. From germline, CDR1 is MDHEN and CDR2 SYDVKM. The CDR3 coding sequence is TGTGCCAGCAGTTTAGCTCGGGAGTGGGAGACCCAGTACTTC. Translated, it gives CASSLAREWETQYF.